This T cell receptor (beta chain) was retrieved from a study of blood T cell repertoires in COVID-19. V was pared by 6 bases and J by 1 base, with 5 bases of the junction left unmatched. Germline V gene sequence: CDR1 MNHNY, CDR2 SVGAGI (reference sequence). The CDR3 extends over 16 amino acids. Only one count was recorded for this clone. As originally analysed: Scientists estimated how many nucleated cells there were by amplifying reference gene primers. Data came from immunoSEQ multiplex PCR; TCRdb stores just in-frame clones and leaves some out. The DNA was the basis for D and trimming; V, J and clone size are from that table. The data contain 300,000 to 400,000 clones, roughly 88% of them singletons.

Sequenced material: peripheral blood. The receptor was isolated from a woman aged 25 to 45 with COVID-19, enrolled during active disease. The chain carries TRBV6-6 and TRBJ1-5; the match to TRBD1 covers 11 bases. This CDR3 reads CASSGQGAQSNQPQHF. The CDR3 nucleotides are TGTGCCAGCAGCGGACAGGGGGCGCAGAGCAATCAGCCCCAGCATTTT.